This is a list of T cell receptor beta chains from one sample in a study of OX40 agonist ivuxolimab in advanced cancers. Libraries were prepared by immunoSEQ multiplex PCR; TCRdb keeps only in-frame clonotypes and omits some of them. The data contain 30,000 to 35,000 clones, around 83% of them singletons. Sequenced here: CD4+ or CD8+ T cells sorted from blood, sampled in a trial of the OX40 agonist ivuxolimab. The receptors stem from an adult with an advanced solid tumor such as melanoma, head and neck, liver or kidney cancer. Each CDR3 is given with its conserved first and last residue. A D gene is named only where the DNA matches it firmly. Some rows mark clone size as missing; the rest say once, few, many or name a class of expanded clone.

>.|TRBV6-1|.|TRBJ1-1
TGTGCCAGCAGTTGGACCCAATACTCGGACACTGAAGCTTTCTTT
CASSWTQYSDTEAFF
>.|TRBV9|TRBD2|TRBJ2-5
TGTGCCAGCAGCTCGGGACTAGCGGTAGAAGAGACCCAGTACTTC
CASSSGLAVEETQYF
>.|TRBV2|.|TRBJ2-1
TGTGCCAGCAGTCGGGGCCCGAACAATGAGCAGTTCTTC
CASSRGPNNEQFF
>.|TRBV11-2|TRBD1|TRBJ2-7
TGTGCCAGCAGCTTAAGGAGGACAGGTGACTACGAGCAGTACTTC
CASSLRRTGDYEQYF
>.|TRBV7-6|TRBD2|TRBJ2-1
TGTGCCAGCAGCTTAATCGGACTAGCGGGGGGCAATGAGCAGTTCTTC
CASSLIGLAGGNEQFF
>few|TRBV10-1|.|TRBJ1-2
TGCGCCAGCAGTGAGAAGGGAAACTATGGCTACACCTTC
CASSEKGNYGYTF
>.|TRBV13|.|TRBJ1-1
TGTGCCAGCAGCTTAAGGGGTTGGAGCTCCACTGAAGCTTTCTTT
CASSLRGWSSTEAFF
>few|TRBV27|.|TRBJ2-4
TGTGCCAGCAGTTTACCGTGGAGAGGCGCGGGGGCTATAGCCAAAAACATTCAGTACTTC
CASSLPWRGAGAIAKNIQYF
>.|TRBV7-9|.|TRBJ1-2
TGTGCCAGCAGCAGGGATGCAGAATACTATGGCTACACCTTC
CASSRDAEYYGYTF
>.|TRBV5-6|.|TRBJ1-2
TGTGCCAGCAGCTTGGGCCCGGGCTATGGCTACACCTTC
CASSLGPGYGYTF
>.|TRBV7-9|.|TRBJ1-1
TGTGCCAGCACCGTCGCGGGCAGGGGAGGCGCTGAAGCTTTCTTT
CASTVAGRGGAEAFF
>.|TRBV7-2|TRBD2|TRBJ2-2
TGTGCCAGCAGCCGACTAGCGGGGAACACCGGGGAGCTGTTTTTT
CASSRLAGNTGELFF
>once|TRBV6-6|TRBD1|TRBJ2-5
TGTGCCACCCGCCAGGGGGCGGAAGAGACCCAGTACTTC
CATRQGAEETQYF
>.|TRBV11-2|.|TRBJ1-5
TGTGCCAGCAGCTCCCGGGACAGCAATCAGCCCCAGCATTTT
CASSSRDSNQPQHF
>.|TRBV5-1|.|TRBJ1-3
TGCGCCAGCAGCTTGGAGGGCTCTGGAAACACCATATATTTT
CASSLEGSGNTIYF
>.|TRBV7-9|.|TRBJ2-3
TGTGCCAGCAGCATCGGGGGTAGCGCGCAGTATTTT
CASSIGGSAQYF
>few|TRBV2|.|TRBJ1-6
TGTGCCAGCACTAGCAATTCACCCCTCCACTTT
CASTSNSPLHF
>.|TRBV10-3|.|TRBJ2-1
TGTGCCATCAGTGGAGTTGGTAATGAGCAGTTCTTC
CAISGVGNEQFF
>.|TRBV7-2|.|TRBJ1-1
TGTGCCAGCAGCTTAGGCGCCGAGAACACTGAAGCTTTCTTT
CASSLGAENTEAFF
>.|TRBV6-1|TRBD2|TRBJ2-1
TGTGCCAGCACCCCGATGCTAGCGGGGAACAATGAGCAGTTCTTC
CASTPMLAGNNEQFF
>.|TRBV6-1|TRBD2|TRBJ2-1
TGTGCCAGCAGTAGACTAGCGGGGGGGTACAATGAGCAGTTCTTC
CASSRLAGGYNEQFF
>.|TRBV5-1|TRBD2|TRBJ2-2
TGCGCCAGCAGTCACAGACTAGCGGGGGGATCCACCGGGGAGCTGTTTTTT
CASSHRLAGGSTGELFF
>.|TRBV6-5|.|TRBJ2-7
TGTGCCAGCAGCCTGAAGGACGGGAACGGATACTTC
CASSLKDGNGYF
>.|TRBV11-3|.|TRBJ2-1
TGTGCCAGTGCGTCGGTGCCCTACAATGAGCAGTTCTTC
CASASVPYNEQFF
>.|TRBV10-3|.|TRBJ1-6
TGTGCCATCAGTGAGCAGGCCAGGGATAATTCACCCCTCCACTTT
CAISEQARDNSPLHF
>.|TRBV7-9|TRBD1|TRBJ2-1
TGTGCCAGCAGCCCGGACAGGGGAATTCACAATGAGCAGTTCTTC
CASSPDRGIHNEQFF
>few|TRBV11-2|.|TRBJ2-5
TGTGCCAGCAGCGTCGGGGCAGGCCAAGAGACCCAGTACTTC
CASSVGAGQETQYF
>.|TRBV29-1|.|TRBJ1-1
TGCAGCGTTAGGCAGGGCTACACTGAAGCTTTCTTT
CSVRQGYTEAFF
>few|TRBV2|TRBD1|TRBJ2-6
TGTGCCAGCAGGGGGACAGCCCTTCTGGGCTCTGGGGCCAACGTCCTGACTTTC
CASRGTALLGSGANVLTF
>.|TRBV18|.|TRBJ1-4
TGTGCCAGCTCACCCGGGAATAATGAAAAACTGTTTTTT
CASSPGNNEKLFF
>.|TRBV10-3|.|TRBJ1-2
TGTGCCATCAGTGAGCCACGGGACGCCAGCTATGGCTACACCTTC
CAISEPRDASYGYTF
>.|TRBV18|.|TRBJ1-1
TGTGCCAGCTCACCACCCCTGGGGGACACTGAAGCTTTCTTT
CASSPPLGDTEAFF
>few|TRBV2|.|TRBJ2-5
TGTGCCAGCAGTGGGGGGGTTGGGGTAACAGGGACCCAGTACTTC
CASSGGVGVTGTQYF
>.|TRBV28|.|TRBJ1-5
TGTGCCAGCAGAATGGGGGTCCAAAATAGCAATCAGCCCCAGCATTTT
CASRMGVQNSNQPQHF
>.|TRBV21-1|.|TRBJ1-6
TGTGCCAGCAGCAAAGAGGCCCCTCCTTATAATTCACCCCTCCACTTT
CASSKEAPPYNSPLHF
>.|TRBV9|TRBD1|TRBJ1-2
TGTGCCAGCAGCGTTGGCTCCTCCAGAGGGACAGGGTATAACTATGGCTACACCTTC
CASSVGSSRGTGYNYGYTF
>once|TRBV6-5|.|TRBJ2-3
TGTGCCAGCAGTTGGGGGGGCACAGATACGCAGTATTTT
CASSWGGTDTQYF
>.|TRBV10-3|.|TRBJ1-1
TGTGCCATCAGCCCCCGGGGGGGGGAGTCTGAAGCTTTCTTT
CAISPRGGESEAFF
>.|TRBV18|.|TRBJ1-1
TGTGCCAGCTCACCCCAGGAGGGGGGTATGAACACTGAAGCTTTCTTT
CASSPQEGGMNTEAFF
>.|TRBV18|TRBD2|TRBJ2-2
TGTGCCAGCTCACCGGCTAGCGGGAACACCGGGGAGCTGTTTTTT
CASSPASGNTGELFF
>.|TRBV10-1|TRBD1|TRBJ2-2
TGCGCCAGTGAGGGGGCCTCGAACACCGGGGAGCTGTTTTTT
CASEGASNTGELFF
>.|TRBV10-3|TRBD1|TRBJ2-1
TGTGCCATCAGTGTCCGGACAGGCTCCCACAATGAGCAGTTCTTC
CAISVRTGSHNEQFF